These 25 T cell receptor beta chains share one sample of origin, sequenced in a study of control samples from healthy donors and cancer patients. Here immunoSEQ multiplex PCR was the method, and the copy in TCRdb shows in-frame clones only, minus some. In the table there are around 110,000 clones, approximately 90% of which are singletons. The sequenced material came from PBMCs. These receptors were taken from a woman in her fifties or sixties with colorectal cancer.

V and J are TRBV30 and TRBJ1-3, with unresolved D. This CDR3 is 14 amino acids long. V lost 6 bases to trimming and J lost 5 bases, with 17 bases between them. Germline CDR1 and CDR2: GTSNPN and SVGIG (reference sequence). This chain's CDR3 is CACWVGVYRNTIYF. The CDR3 DNA sequence: TGTGCCTGCTGGGTAGGCGTTTACAGAAACACCATATATTTT.

The chain combines TRBV6-4 with TRBJ1-2; TRBD1 agrees at 11 bases. V lost 6 bases to trimming and J lost 1 base; unmatched junction nucleotides: 7. This CDR3 contains 16 residues. Germline V gene sequence: CDR1 MRHNA, CDR2 SNTAGT. CDR3 nucleotides: TGTGCCAGCAGCGAAGGACAGGGGGCGCGTAACTATGGCTACACCTTC. It is translated as CASSEGQGARNYGYTF.

The chain recombines TRBV28 with TRBJ2-5; no clear D. V lost 5 bases and J 3 bases, leaving 19 bases between the germline ends. The CDR3 contains 16 residues. Germline V gene data show CDR1 as MDHEN and CDR2 as SYDVKM. The chain's CDR3 is CASSGVARDTEETQYF. The CDR3 nucleotides read TGTGCCAGCAGTGGAGTAGCAAGAGACACAGAAGAGACCCAGTACTTC.

The chain uses TRBV18 and TRBJ1-1; D is unclear. Germline loops: CDR1 KGHSH, CDR2 LQKENI. V lost 3 bases and J lost 1, with 6 bases in between. The CDR3 consists of 13 residues. The CDR3 nucleotides are TGTGCCAGCTCACCTGAGGGGAACACTGAAGCTTTCTTT. It translates to CASSPEGNTEAFF.

This chain uses TRBV27 with TRBJ2-7; D possibly corresponds to TRBD1 (6 bases). The CDR3 covers 15 residues. V lost 2 bases to trimming and J lost 5 bases, with 16 bases between them. The germline V gene encodes CDR1 MNHEY and CDR2 SMNVEV (reference sequence). In nucleotides, the CDR3 is TGTGCCAGCAGTTTAGGGACATCGGCGCCGCACGAGCAGTACTTC. This gives the protein CASSLGTSAPHEQYF.

This chain links TRBV28 with TRBJ2-2; 9 positions match TRBD1. The junction had 9 bases not matched to a gene; V was cut back by 6 bases and J by 4 bases. Germline V gene data show CDR1 as MDHEN and CDR2 as SYDVKM. This CDR3 contains 16 residues. The CDR3 protein is CASSGNRGPGTGELFF. DNA for the CDR3: TGTGCCAGCAGCGGAAACAGGGGGCCAGGCACCGGGGAGCTGTTTTTT.

V and J are TRBV18 and TRBJ1-1, with unresolved D. This CDR3 is 13 amino acids long. Trimming removed 2 bases at V and 3 bases at J, with 7 bases between. Germline V gives CDR1 KGHSH, CDR2 LQKENI. The CDR3 sequence: CASSPTRDTEAFF. CDR3 coding DNA: TGTGCCAGCTCACCAACGCGGGACACTGAAGCTTTCTTT.

The chain links TRBV5-5 to TRBJ2-7, with D perhaps TRBD2 (6 bases). The V end lost 3 bases, the J end lost 3 bases, and 10 bases lay between the germline ends. Germline values: CDR1 SGHKS, CDR2 YYEKEE (reference sequence). This CDR3 is 13 amino acids long. The CDR3 DNA reads TGTGCCAGCAGCTGGGGGGATTTCTACGAGCAGTACTTC. It yields the protein CASSWGDFYEQYF.

This clone has a single count. V usage is TRBV4-1 and J usage is TRBJ1-6, with unresolved D. Per germline, CDR1 MGHRA and CDR2 YSYEKL. Trimming took 0 bases from V and 6 from J, leaving 21 bases between them. This CDR3 comprises 19 residues. CDR3 region: CASSQDHRGGSYFNSPLHF. The CDR3 region has the DNA TGCGCCAGCAGCCAAGATCATCGGGGAGGGTCCTATTTTAATTCACCCCTCCACTTT.

J is TRBJ1-5 and V is TRBV10-2, with D unresolved. V lost 4 bases and J lost 5, with 6 bases in between. This CDR3 has 12 residues. Germline loops: CDR1 WSHSY, CDR2 SAAADI. The CDR3 DNA reads TGCGCCAGCAGTGGGGTGGATCAGCCCCAGCATTTT. Translation: CASSGVDQPQHF.

The chain carries TRBV7-2 and TRBJ2-3; 11 nucleotides match TRBD2. Germline V gene sequence: CDR1 SGHTA, CDR2 FQGNSA. V gave up 5 bases and J gave up 2 bases; unmatched junction bases: 3. CDR3 size: 15 residues. CDR3 protein: CASSLSGRDTDTQYF. The CDR3 region has the DNA TGTGCCAGCAGCCTTAGCGGGAGGGACACAGATACGCAGTATTTT.

The V call is TRBV27, the J call TRBJ1-1; perhaps TRBD1 as D (6 bases). V was cut by 4 bases and J by 0 bases, with 6 bases left in between. CDR3 size: 13 residues. CDR1 is MNHEY and CDR2 is SMNVEV in the germline V gene (reference sequence). CDR3 in DNA: TGTGCCAGCAGTTACAGGGTGAACACTGAAGCTTTCTTT. It codes for CASSYRVNTEAFF.

The chain is built from TRBV21-1 and TRBJ1-1. TRBV21-1 is an annotated pseudogene. The CDR3 runs to 15 residues. The CDR3 bases are TGTGCCAGCAGCTGCGCTTTTGAAGGTCGAACTGAAGCTTTCTTT. Its protein is CASSCAFEGRTEAFF.

The V and J genes are TRBV6-5 and TRBJ1-5, with D unclear. Germline CDR1 and CDR2: MNHEY and SVGAGI. V gave up 6 bases and J gave up 0 bases, with 9 bases separating them. This CDR3 is built from 14 residues. CDR3 in amino acids: CASSPGRSNQPQHF. The CDR3, as DNA: TGTGCCAGCAGCCCAGGACGTAGCAATCAGCCCCAGCATTTT.

The V and J genes are TRBV12-1 and TRBJ2-3. TRBV12-1 has pseudogene status. CDR3 size: 15 residues. The chain's CDR3 is CASSFVPTRVDTQYF. CDR3 sequence (DNA): TGTGCCAGCAGCTTTGTTCCGACCCGAGTAGATACGCAGTATTTT.

V is TRBV9 and J is TRBJ2-7, with D tentatively TRBD1 (5 bases). The germline V gene has CDR1 SGDLS and CDR2 YYNGEE. This CDR3 has 14 residues. Trimming pared 0 bases from V and 3 bases from J, leaving 10 bases between. Here the CDR3 DNA reads TGTGCCAGCAGCGTAGACCCAGGGTTCTACGAGCAGTACTTC. Translated, it gives CASSVDPGFYEQYF.

This clone was found once. V usage is TRBV28 and J usage is TRBJ2-1; 8 nucleotides match TRBD2. This CDR3 has 17 residues. The J segment lost 5 bases and the V segment lost 5 bases, leaving 14 bases of the junction unmatched. Per the germline V gene, CDR1 is MDHEN and CDR2 is SYDVKM. CDR3 amino acids: CASSPPGGGQGNNEQFF. DNA for the CDR3: TGTGCCAGCAGTCCCCCGGGGGGGGGACAAGGAAACAATGAGCAGTTCTTC.

This chain joins TRBV19 and TRBJ1-4; the match to TRBD1 covers 8 bases. Germline CDR1 and CDR2: LNHDA and SQIVND (reference sequence). V trimming: 5 bases; J trimming: 2 bases; junction bases outside the gene matches: 1. The CDR3 is 14 amino acids. The CDR3 DNA is TGTGCCAGTAGTGCAGGGGGCACTAATGAAAAACTGTTTTTT. Its protein product is CASSAGGTNEKLFF.

This clone was observed a single time. The rearrangement links TRBV5-1 to TRBJ1-1, with TRBD1 identical over 7 bases. Germline trimming cut 4 bases from V and 0 bases from J; bases unmatched to any gene: 6. This CDR3 comprises 15 residues. CDR1 and CDR2 from the germline V gene are SGHRS and YFSETQ. CDR3 coding DNA: TGCGCCAGCAGCCCCACCGGGACAGTGAACACTGAAGCTTTCTTT. This codes for CASSPTGTVNTEAFF.

The CDR3 bases are TGTGCCAGCAGTCAACAGGGAGTGTATGGCTACACCTTC. As protein: CASSQQGVYGYTF. The chain has TRBV6-5 and TRBJ1-2; TRBD1 is a possible D gene (6 bases). CDR3 size: 13 residues. Germline-derived CDR1 and CDR2 are MNHEY and SVGAGI. The ends were cut back, 5 bases at V and 5 bases at J, with 12 bases in the middle.

The chain has TRBV5-8 and TRBJ2-1; D is perhaps TRBD2 (5 bases). Trimming pared 0 bases from V and 3 bases from J, leaving 25 bases between. The germline CDR1 and CDR2 sequences are SGHTS and YDEGEE. The CDR3 covers 20 residues. CDR3 loop: CASSLEGQVGLDSDYNEQFF. The CDR3 DNA reads as TGTGCCAGCAGCTTGGAGGGTCAGGTGGGCTTGGACTCCGACTACAATGAGCAGTTCTTC.

The J gene is TRBJ1-2, the V gene TRBV5-6; a possible D gene is TRBD1 (5 bases). This CDR3 spans 17 amino acids. V was clipped by 5 bases and J by 0 bases, with 20 bases between them. The germline CDR1 and CDR2 sequences are SGHDT and YYEEEE. CDR3 sequence (DNA): TGTGCCAGCAGACCTACCGGACAAGCCCTAACTAACTATGGCTACACCTTC. Translation gives CASRPTGQALTNYGYTF.

The genes are TRBV29-1 and TRBJ1-2; D is unclear. The germline gives CDR1 SQVTM, CDR2 ANQGSEA. V was trimmed by 0 bases and J by 2 bases, leaving 4 bases between them. CDR3 size: 12 residues. As DNA, the CDR3 is TGCAGCGTTGAAGATCGGAACTATGGCTACACCTTC. Amino acid sequence: CSVEDRNYGYTF.

The V and J genes are TRBV6-6 and TRBJ2-5, with 10 nucleotides matching TRBD2. V dropped 2 bases and J dropped 2; count of bases not matched to a gene: 2. Germline values: CDR1 MNHNY, CDR2 SVGAGI (reference sequence). CDR3 length: 15 residues. The DNA of the CDR3 is TGTGCCAGCAGTTACCCGACTAGCGGGCAAGAGACCCAGTACTTC. Its protein product is CASSYPTSGQETQYF.

This clone was counted a few times. The chain links TRBV28 to TRBJ1-3, with D uncertain. Trimming stripped 6 bases from V and 6 bases from J, with 6 bases between. CDR3 size: 11 residues. Germline CDR1 and CDR2: MDHEN and SYDVKM. This CDR3 is CASRQQNTIYF. The CDR3 nucleotides are TGTGCCAGCAGACAGCAAAACACCATATATTTT.